This T cell receptor (beta chain) was observed in a study of cytomegalovirus exposure and HLA in healthy donors. PCR primers comprised 60 Vbeta and 13 Jbeta primers. The protocol was immunoSEQ multiplex PCR, while the TCRdb copy is restricted to in-frame clones and leaves out a portion. The profile shows about 150,000 clones, about 72% of them singletons. V gave up 5 bases and J gave up 3 bases; unmatched junction bases: 13. Germline lookup yields CDR1 PRHDT and CDR2 FYEKMQ (reference sequence). This CDR3 has 17 residues. The chain carries TRBV13 and TRBJ2-7; 10 bases are a match to TRBD1. Material: PBMCs. This TCR was sampled from a man aged 40-49 years in good health and CMV-seronegative. In DNA, the CDR3 is TGTGCCAGCAGCACTCAATCCCCGGGACAGGGGTACTACGAGCAGTACTTC. This gives the protein CASSTQSPGQGYYEQYF. The full variable domain, rest sourced from reference TRBV13 and TRBJ2-7, is AAGVIQSPRHLIKEKRETATLKCYPIPRHDTVYWYQQGPGQDPQFLISFYEKMQSDKGSIPDRFSAQQFSDYHSELNMSSLELGDSALYFCASSTQSPGQGYYEQYFGPGTRLTVT.